This T cell receptor beta chain was documented in a study of T cells in localized non-small cell lung cancer. Study findings and constraints: Longer overall survival was associated with a higher density of T cells in the blood. Uninvolved adjacent lung showed higher T cell clonality than tumor. Because researchers sequenced only one region of the tumor, heterogeneity is still possible.

The CDR3 covers 15 residues. Germline assignment: CDR1 KGHSH and CDR2 LQKENI. Trimming removed 3 bases from V and 1 base from J, with 12 bases in between. Method: immunoSEQ multiplex PCR; TCRdb's copy keeps in-frame clones and lacks some. The sample yields about 40,000 clones, roughly 79% seen once. In this sample, this clone turned up a few times. The antigen is unknown. The sample in question was peripheral blood mononuclear cells, obtained before any cancer treatment. The sequence was obtained from a male donor aged 60 or older with stage II lung adenocarcinoma. The J gene is TRBJ1-2, the V gene TRBV18; TRBD1 is a possible D gene (5 bases). The chain's CDR3 is CASSPESTVNYGYTF. In DNA form, the CDR3 reads TGTGCCAGCTCACCGGAGTCGACAGTTAACTATGGCTACACCTTC.